The subject of this entry is one TCR beta chain. The antigen is unknown. This sample was taken from a study of T cell responses to AZD1222 COVID-19 vaccine. Study details: Pooling covered second doses at about 4 or about 12 weeks.

The V gene end was trimmed by 5 bases and the J gene end by 7 bases; junction bases not matched to a gene: 6. The CDR3 totals 14 residues. Germline CDR1 reads SGHDN; CDR2 reads FVKESK. Only in-frame clones appear in the TCRdb table, and some are missing; sequencing was by immunoSEQ multiplex PCR. Among 130,000 to 150,000 clones listed, about 91% were seen once. Findings of the study overall: Mapped onto spike, vaccine-associated CD4 TCRs spanned it and were dominant at 160-218 and 743-854.

The chain uses TRBV14 and TRBJ1-4; TRBD1 matches at 8 bases. The TCR sequence derives from an adult in good health. Here the sequenced sample was peripheral blood, taken on day 0 of AZD1222 vaccination. CDR3 coding DNA: TGTGCCAGCAGCTTCCAGGGGGCGAGTGAAAAACTGTTTTTT. Residues: CASSFQGASEKLFF. The full variable domain, with the rest looked up from reference TRBV14 and TRBJ1-4, is EAGVTQFPSHSVIEKGQTVTLRCDPISGHDNLYWYRRVMGKEIKFLLHFVKESKQDESGMPNNRFLAERTGGTYSTLKVQPAELEDSGVYFCASSFQGASEKLFFGSGTQLSVL.